This T cell receptor (beta chain) was observed in a study of blood T cell repertoires in COVID-19. For the study at large: Acute and convalescent COVID-19 specimens originated in the United States, Italy and Spain.

Clones were read by immunoSEQ multiplex PCR, and TCRdb kept only the in-frame ones, dropping some. The table lists a few hundred thousand clones, around 84% of them singletons. Looked up from germline, CDR1 is MDHEN and CDR2 is SYDVKM. This CDR3 is 13 amino acids long. V dropped 11 bases and J dropped 2; count of bases not matched to a gene: 7. This sequence originates from a man over 45 with active or convalescent COVID-19. Material for sequencing was peripheral blood. The chain couples TRBV28 to TRBJ2-3, with TRBD1 matching 7 bases. The CDR3 coding sequence is TGTGCCGGCTTGGACAGGTCCACAGATACGCAGTATTTT. This codes for CAGLDRSTDTQYF.